This passage covers 32 T cell receptor beta chains from one sample sequenced in a study of blood T cell repertoires in COVID-19. Method: immunoSEQ multiplex PCR; TCRdb's copy keeps in-frame clones and lacks some. The sample carries a few hundred thousand clones, around 83% recorded once. Sequenced: peripheral blood. The origin of the receptors is a man aged 45-60 years with active or convalescent COVID-19.

The genes are TRBV4-2 and TRBJ1-3; D is unresolved. From germline, CDR1 is LGHNA and CDR2 YNFKEQ. Deletions cut 0 bases from V and 4 bases from J, with 4 bases between. This CDR3 region has 13 residues. The CDR3 here is CASSQDPGNTIYF. CDR3 DNA: TGTGCCAGCAGCCAAGATCCGGGAAACACCATATATTTT.

The chain is built from TRBV6-1 and TRBJ1-5; TRBD1 agrees at 7 bases. J was trimmed by 6 bases and V by 4 bases; bases with no gene match: 15. Germline-derived CDR1 and CDR2 are MNHNS and SASEGT. The CDR3 sequence is 17 residues long. The DNA for the CDR3 is TGTGCCAGCAGTGTACCCAGGGGGACGCCGAGACTTCAGCCCCAGCATTTT. Residues: CASSVPRGTPRLQPQHF.

A remark on this clone: Other DNA sequences within the sample encode an identical CDR3. V and J are TRBV18 and TRBJ1-3; no firm D call. The length of the CDR3 is 13 residues. Per germline, CDR1 KGHSH and CDR2 LQKENI. V lost 3 bases to trimming and J lost 0 bases, with 3 bases between them. CDR3 residues: CASSPSSGNTIYF. The CDR3 DNA is TGTGCCAGCTCACCTAGCTCTGGAAACACCATATATTTT.

This clone was seen just once. The CDR3 DNA reads as TGTGCCAGCAGTGAACAACCCAACTATGGCTACACCTTC. This codes for CASSEQPNYGYTF. This rearrangement joins TRBV6-4 to TRBJ1-2; no clear D. Germline CDR1 and CDR2: MRHNA and SNTAGT. The CDR3 runs to 13 residues. V dropped 3 bases and J dropped 2 bases, with 7 bases sitting between them.

The chain carries TRBV25-1 and TRBJ1-6; D uncertain. Germline loops: CDR1 MGHDK, CDR2 SYGVNS. This CDR3 is 16 amino acids long. V was pared by 6 bases and J by 2 bases, with 14 bases between. The CDR3 coding sequence is TGTGCCAGCAGGAACAGAGACGGGACCTATAATTCACCCCTCCACTTT. This translates into CASRNRDGTYNSPLHF.

In its sample, this clone was seen a few times. The gene calls are TRBV5-1 and TRBJ2-3; D is perhaps TRBD2 (7 bases). V was pared by 0 bases and J by 0 bases, with 17 bases between. The germline gives CDR1 SGHRS, CDR2 YFSETQ. This CDR3 is 18 amino acids long. The CDR3 loop is CASSLGRAGAQSTDTQYF. CDR3 nucleotides: TGCGCCAGCAGCTTGGGTAGGGCGGGGGCACAGAGCACAGATACGCAGTATTTT.

J is TRBJ2-3 and V is TRBV19; 8 bases are a match to TRBD2. There are 16 residues in the CDR3. The V and J ends lost 5 bases and 1 base, in that order; junction bases with no gene match: 8. Per the germline V gene, CDR1 is LNHDA and CDR2 is SQIVND (reference sequence). The CDR3 DNA is TGTGCCAGTAGTCCCCGGGGGGGGATGGGCACAGATACGCAGTATTTT. Residues: CASSPRGGMGTDTQYF.

The chain uses TRBV6-6 and TRBJ1-2, with D unclear. The germline V and J ends were trimmed by 4 bases and 3 bases, with 18 bases remaining between them. Germline CDR1 MNHNY, CDR2 SVGAGI (reference sequence). The CDR3 extends over 16 amino acids. The CDR3, as DNA: TGTGCCAGCAGTTGGTCCCCAGGCTCTCCTGACTATGGCTACACCTTC. Encoded protein: CASSWSPGSPDYGYTF.

This chain uses TRBV9 with TRBJ2-5; D uncertain. There are 16 residues in the CDR3. Between the trimmed V and J ends, which lost 1 base and 0 bases, there was a span of 13 bases. CDR1 and CDR2 from the germline V gene are SGDLS and YYNGEE. Here the CDR3 reads CASSVYGSSNQETQYF. The CDR3 DNA is TGTGCCAGCAGCGTATATGGTAGTTCCAACCAAGAGACCCAGTACTTC.

The chain couples TRBV7-9 to TRBJ2-2; TRBD2 agrees at 12 bases. CDR1 is SEHNR and CDR2 is FQNEAQ in the germline V gene (reference sequence). The CDR3 covers 16 residues. After removal of 3 bases from V and 9 bases from J, the junction contained 8 bases not matched to a gene. The CDR3 spells CASSFTTSGSSRELFF. In nucleotides, the CDR3 is TGTGCCAGCAGCTTTACGACTAGCGGGAGCTCCCGGGAGCTGTTTTTT.

The chain is built from TRBV5-4 and TRBJ2-1, with 12 nucleotides matching TRBD2. This CDR3 comprises 16 residues. The germline V gene has CDR1 SGHNT and CDR2 YYREEE (reference sequence). Losses at the gene ends were 3 bases for V and 4 bases for J; bases not matched to a gene: 5. The CDR3 DNA follows: TGTGCCAGCAGCTCCCCTAGCGGGAGGGAATACAATGAGCAGTTCTTC. As protein: CASSSPSGREYNEQFF.

J is TRBJ2-7 and V is TRBV7-2, with 10 bases lining up with TRBD2. Germline V lookup: CDR1 SGHTA, CDR2 FQGNSA. The CDR3 is made up of 15 amino acids. The V and J ends lost 5 bases and 7 bases, in that order; junction bases with no gene match: 11. The CDR3 DNA sequence: TGTGCCAGCAGCCTTAGGAGCGGGAGGGCCCAGGAGCAGTACTTC. As protein: CASSLRSGRAQEQYF.

This chain connects TRBV6-5 to TRBJ1-5, with no clear D. This CDR3 spans 15 amino acids. Germline-derived CDR1 and CDR2 are MNHEY and SVGAGI. Trimming took off 0 bases at V and 0 bases at J, with 6 bases between the two ends. The CDR3 region is CASSYSGSSNQPQHF. The CDR3 coding sequence is TGTGCCAGCAGTTACTCGGGCAGTAGCAATCAGCCCCAGCATTTT.

This chain links TRBV27 with TRBJ2-7; 11 bases fit TRBD2. V lost 4 bases to trimming and J lost 7 bases; unmatched junction nucleotides: 9. The CDR3 loop spans 15 amino acids. The germline CDR1 and CDR2 sequences are MNHEY and SMNVEV (reference sequence). CDR3 region: CASSWGLAALGEQYF. In DNA form, the CDR3 reads TGTGCCAGCAGTTGGGGACTAGCGGCCCTTGGGGAGCAGTACTTC.

V and J are TRBV5-6 and TRBJ2-7; 10 bases are a match to TRBD2. The CDR3 runs 15 residues. Germline values: CDR1 SGHDT, CDR2 YYEEEE. Unmatched junction bases numbered 6, after V lost 0 bases and J lost 6 bases. CDR3 region: CASSLGRLAGREQYF. The CDR3 DNA reads TGTGCCAGCAGCTTGGGGCGACTAGCGGGTCGCGAGCAGTACTTC. Variable domain in full (rest from reference TRBV5-6 and TRBJ2-7): DAGVTQSPTHLIKTRGQQVTLRCSPKSGHDTVSWYQQALGQGPQFIFQYYEEEERQRGNFPDRFSGHQFPNYSSELNVNALLLGDSALYLCASSLGRLAGREQYFGPGTRLTVT.

V usage is TRBV24-1 and J usage is TRBJ1-2; TRBD1 agrees at 7 bases. CDR1 is KGHDR, CDR2 SFDVKD, per germline. Trimming cost V 5 bases and J 2 bases; bases outside gene matches: 4. The length of the CDR3 is 14 residues. The CDR3 DNA reads TGTGCCACCAGTGGCCGGGGACAGAACTATGGCTACACCTTC. Translation gives CATSGRGQNYGYTF.

The chain couples TRBV7-3 to TRBJ1-2; D uncertain. The CDR3 contains 14 residues. Germline-derived CDR1 and CDR2 are SGHTA and FQGTGA. V lost 5 bases to trimming and J lost 8 bases, with 18 bases between them. CDR3 region: CASSPMSGYGGYTF. As DNA, the CDR3 is TGTGCCAGCAGCCCCATGTCCGGGTACGGAGGCTACACCTTC.

This chain uses TRBV14 with TRBJ2-2, with 12 bases lining up with TRBD1. CDR1 is SGHDN and CDR2 is FVKESK in the germline V gene. CDR3 length: 19 amino acids. J gave up 3 bases and V 1 base, and 9 bases lay outside the gene matches. The CDR3 sequence: CASSQVIGDRGLYTGELFF. CDR3 coding DNA: TGTGCCAGCAGCCAAGTTATTGGGGACAGGGGGCTGTACACCGGGGAGCTGTTTTTT.

This clone has more than one count but fewer than ten. This chain uses TRBV7-9 with TRBJ1-1; D ambiguous. Germline CDR1 reads SEHNR; CDR2 reads FQNEAQ (reference sequence). Trimming removed 6 bases from V and 5 bases from J, with 13 bases in between. The CDR3 covers 13 residues. The CDR3 bases are TGTGCCAGCAGGGAAGACGGGGTTACTGAAGCTTTCTTT. This gives the protein CASREDGVTEAFF.

The chain is built from TRBV15 and TRBJ1-2; D is uncertain. From germline, CDR1 is LNHNV and CDR2 YYDKDF (reference sequence). This CDR3 is 16 amino acids long. V was pared by 0 bases and J by 0 bases, with 11 bases between. The CDR3 is CATSRDQSTSNYGYTF. The CDR3, as DNA: TGTGCCACCAGCAGAGATCAATCAACTTCTAACTATGGCTACACCTTC.

The gene calls are TRBV7-2 and TRBJ2-7, with a weak D call TRBD2 (5 bases). The CDR3 loop spans 13 amino acids. Looked up from germline, CDR1 is SGHTA and CDR2 is FQGNSA. V was pared by 1 base and J by 2 bases, with 6 bases between. CDR3 sequence reads: CASSLERTYEQYF. In nucleotides, the CDR3 is TGTGCCAGCAGCTTAGAGCGGACCTACGAGCAGTACTTC.

This chain connects TRBV5-8 to TRBJ2-3; no reliable D call. CDR1 and CDR2 from the germline V gene are SGHTS and YDEGEE. The length of the CDR3 is 14 residues. V was shortened by 4 bases and J by 2 bases, with 11 bases between the two germline ends. CDR3 in amino acids: CASSPDFSTDTQYF. CDR3 coding DNA: TGTGCCAGCAGCCCAGACTTCTCCACAGATACGCAGTATTTT.

V and J are TRBV5-6 and TRBJ2-1, with D possibly matching TRBD2 (5 bases). The germline V gene has CDR1 SGHDT and CDR2 YYEEEE. V lost 3 bases, J lost 8 bases, and 9 bases lay in between. The CDR3 runs to 12 residues. CDR3 loop: CASSWTVYEQFF. The CDR3 DNA is TGTGCCAGCAGCTGGACTGTTTATGAGCAGTTCTTC.

The sample holds a few counts of this clone. The chain couples TRBV4-3 to TRBJ1-1; D gene uncertain. The length of the CDR3 is 15 residues. The germline CDR1 and CDR2 sequences are LGHNA and YSLEER. Trimming stripped 2 bases from V and 1 base from J, with 11 bases between. Written as DNA, the CDR3 is TGCGCCAGCAGCCAAAGTCGGGTGCCGAACACTGAAGCTTTCTTT. This encodes CASSQSRVPNTEAFF.

The chain uses TRBV12-3 or TRBV12-4 and TRBJ1-1, with 8 bases matching TRBD1. The J segment lost 8 bases and the V segment lost 3 bases, leaving 2 bases of the junction unmatched. This CDR3 spans 12 amino acids. CDR3 in amino acids: CASSFRTGEAFF. CDR3 DNA sequence: TGTGCCAGCAGTTTCCGGACAGGGGAAGCTTTCTTT.

This clone was recorded once. The chain employs TRBV2 and TRBJ2-2; TRBD2 agrees at 13 bases. This CDR3 is built from 17 residues. The trim removed 3 bases at V and 7 bases at J, leaving 8 bases unmatched. Germline lookup yields CDR1 SNHLY and CDR2 FYNNEI. CDR3 DNA sequence: TGTGCCAGCAGTGAGGCCGGACTAGCGGGAGCCCTCGGGGAGCTGTTTTTT. It translates to CASSEAGLAGALGELFF.

The table lists this clone with a count of one. The CDR3 DNA reads as TGTGCCAGCAGGACAGGGGGCAATGAGCAGTTCTTC. This gives the protein CASRTGGNEQFF. The chain combines TRBV7-9 with TRBJ2-1; 9 nucleotides align to TRBD1. The V gene end was trimmed by 6 bases and the J gene end by 6 bases; junction bases not matched to a gene: 0. Germline V lookup: CDR1 SEHNR, CDR2 FQNEAQ (reference sequence). The CDR3 covers 12 residues.

This clone turned up a few times. V gene TRBV18 combines with J gene TRBJ1-1, with D unclear. CDR3 length: 16 residues. Germline-derived CDR1 and CDR2 are KGHSH and LQKENI. V was clipped by 2 bases and J by 0 bases, with 13 bases between them. The CDR3 sequence: CASSPGLLSMNTEAFF. In nucleotides, the CDR3 is TGTGCCAGCTCACCAGGGCTACTGTCGATGAACACTGAAGCTTTCTTT.

The chain combines TRBV20-1 with TRBJ1-2; no firm D call. The CDR3 covers 11 residues. V gave up 5 bases and J gave up 4 bases, with 8 bases separating them. Germline V lookup: CDR1 DFQATT, CDR2 SNEGSKA (reference sequence). In nucleotides, the CDR3 is TGCAGTGCTGCAGGTTCCTATGGCTACACCTTC. This translates into CSAAGSYGYTF.

The V and J genes are TRBV13 and TRBJ2-2; weak D call: TRBD1 (6 bases). The length of the CDR3 is 13 residues. Germline CDR1 reads PRHDT; CDR2 reads FYEKMQ (reference sequence). Trimming took 11 bases from V and 1 from J, leaving 11 bases between them. The CDR3 loop is CASLRGNTGELFF. In nucleotides, the CDR3 is TGTGCCTCACTCAGGGGGAACACCGGGGAGCTGTTTTTT.

The V gene is TRBV7-2, the J gene TRBJ2-1; TRBD2 matches 11 bases. V lost 3 bases and J lost 8; bases outside the gene matches: 6. CDR1 is SGHTA and CDR2 is FQGNSA in the germline V gene. CDR3 length: 15 amino acids. The CDR3 reads CASSFTSGSKDEQFF. CDR3 nucleotide sequence: TGTGCCAGCAGCTTTACTAGCGGGAGTAAAGATGAGCAGTTCTTC.

V usage is TRBV11-2 and J usage is TRBJ2-5, with D possibly being TRBD1 (6 bases). The CDR3 totals 13 residues. The germline gives CDR1 SGHAT, CDR2 FQNNGV. The V and J ends lost 5 bases and 3 bases respectively, with 10 bases between them. CDR3 DNA: TGTGCCAGCAGCCGGACAGTAAAAGAGACCCAGTACTTC. The encoded protein is CASSRTVKETQYF.